These T cell receptor beta chains were read from a single sample in a study of blood T cell repertoires in COVID-19. Assay: immunoSEQ multiplex PCR; the TCRdb copy retains only in-frame clones and omits some. The sample holds some 180,000 clones; about 82% are singletons and the top ten take roughly 8.8%. Input material: peripheral blood. Source of these receptors: a woman older than 75 with COVID-19, enrolled during active disease. The CDR3 runs from the conserved cysteine through the conserved F or W. A D gene is named only where the DNA matches it firmly. Only part of the rows carry a size: once, few, many, or a class if the clone is expanded.

size	V	D	J	DNA	CDR3
.	TRBV6-1	TRBD1	TRBJ1-2	TGTGCCAGCAGTTCGGGACAGAACTATGGCTACACCTTC	CASSSGQNYGYTF
.	TRBV20-1	.	TRBJ1-2	TGCAGTGCTAGTGATCGAGCTAACTATGGCTACACCTTC	CSASDRANYGYTF
.	TRBV11-2	TRBD1	TRBJ1-3	TGTGCCAGCAGCTCGACAGGGGCCGGAAACACCATATATTTT	CASSSTGAGNTIYF
.	TRBV12-3/TRBV12-4	.	TRBJ2-1	TGTGCCAGCCGCCCCCTCCGGGGTGAGCAGTTCTTC	CASRPLRGEQFF
.	TRBV6-5	.	TRBJ2-3	TGTGCCAGCAAGCCTAGCGGCACAGATACGCAGTATTTT	CASKPSGTDTQYF
once	TRBV2	.	TRBJ1-5	TGTGCCAGCAGTGAGGTAACGGGAAATCAGCCCCAGCATTTT	CASSEVTGNQPQHF
once	TRBV5-1	TRBD1	TRBJ2-7	TGCGCCAGCAGCTTGAGGGACAGGGGCTACGAGCAGTACTTC	CASSLRDRGYEQYF
.	TRBV3-1/TRBV3-2	TRBD1	TRBJ2-1	TGTGCCAGCAGCCAGGACGACAGGGCCGAGCAGTTCTTC	CASSQDDRAEQFF
once	TRBV18	.	TRBJ1-5	TGTGCCAGCTCAAGCGACAGCAATCAGCCCCAGCATTTT	CASSSDSNQPQHF
.	TRBV4-1	.	TRBJ1-5	TGCGCCAGCAGCCAAGGCCGTCTCCCTCGGAGTCGGCAGCCCCAGCATTTT	CASSQGRLPRSRQPQHF
.	TRBV19	.	TRBJ1-2	TGTGCCAGCAACAGGGCAGTCAACTATGGCTACACCTTC	CASNRAVNYGYTF
.	TRBV5-6	.	TRBJ2-7	TGTGCCAGCAGCTTAAGTGATACAGTATACTACGAGCAGTACTTC	CASSLSDTVYYEQYF
.	TRBV24-1	TRBD1	TRBJ1-3	TGTGCCACCAGTGATTTACAGGGGGCTGGAAACACCATATATTTT	CATSDLQGAGNTIYF
.	TRBV27	TRBD2	TRBJ2-2	TGTGCCAGCAGTTGGTCGGGGGGGAGCACCGGGGAGCTGTTTTTT	CASSWSGGSTGELFF
.	TRBV15	TRBD2	TRBJ2-7	TGTGCCACCAGCAGTAATATAGCGGGAGTCCCCTACGAGCAGTACTTC	CATSSNIAGVPYEQYF
.	TRBV12-3/TRBV12-4	.	TRBJ1-2	TGTGCCAGCAGTCAGGGACAATTCTATGGCTACACCTTC	CASSQGQFYGYTF
.	TRBV6-2/TRBV6-3	TRBD1	TRBJ2-5	TGTGCCAGCAGTGACCCACCAGGGGGGACCCAGTACTTC	CASSDPPGGTQYF
.	TRBV6-5	.	TRBJ2-5	TGTGCCAGCAACCCGCGGCGAGGGATGGAGACCCAGTACTTC	CASNPRRGMETQYF
.	TRBV27	TRBD1	TRBJ2-7	TGTGCCAGCACCAAACTCGGGACAGGGAGACACGAGCAGTACTTC	CASTKLGTGRHEQYF
once	TRBV12-3/TRBV12-4	TRBD1	TRBJ2-7	TGTGCCAGCAGACAGGGGATCGAGCAGTACTTC	CASRQGIEQYF
.	TRBV6-5	TRBD2	TRBJ2-3	TGTGCCAGCAGGACCGGGAGTAGCGGGGGGGATACGCAGTATTTT	CASRTGSSGGDTQYF
.	TRBV5-1	.	TRBJ2-7	TGCGCCAGCAGCCCCGGACAGACCTACGAGCAGTACTTC	CASSPGQTYEQYF
.	TRBV27	TRBD2	TRBJ2-2	TGTGCCAGCAGTTGGGGACTAGCGGGAGGCTTCACCGGGGAGCTGTTTTTT	CASSWGLAGGFTGELFF
.	TRBV12-5	TRBD1	TRBJ1-5	TGTGCTAGTGGCTCTGTCCGACAGGGGAATCAGCCCCAGCATTTT	CASGSVRQGNQPQHF
.	TRBV28	.	TRBJ1-5	TGTGCCAGCAGTTTATCGTCGGTCTATAGCAATCAGCCCCAGCATTTT	CASSLSSVYSNQPQHF
.	TRBV7-8	.	TRBJ1-4	TGTGCCAGCAGCTTAGGCGGTATTAATGAAAAACTGTTTTTT	CASSLGGINEKLFF
once	TRBV4-1	.	TRBJ1-5	TGCGCCAGCAGCCAGGGGCCGGGCAATCAGCCCCAGCATTTT	CASSQGPGNQPQHF
.	TRBV6-5	TRBD2	TRBJ2-7	TGTGCCAGCAGTACCGGCCTCCAGCGGGGAGGCGAGCAGTACTTC	CASSTGLQRGGEQYF
.	TRBV18	.	TRBJ1-2	TGTGCCAGCCGCATCAGGGTTGGCTATGGCTACACCTTC	CASRIRVGYGYTF
few	TRBV2	TRBD1	TRBJ1-4	TGTGCCAGCAGGGTCAGGGGGCCGTCTAATGAAAAACTGTTTTTT	CASRVRGPSNEKLFF
.	TRBV7-2	.	TRBJ1-3	TGTGCCAGCAGCTCCTTCGGCTCTGGAAACACCATATATTTT	CASSSFGSGNTIYF
.	TRBV2	.	TRBJ2-5	TGTGCCAGTCTAAAGGGGCTCCAAGAGACCCAGTACTTC	CASLKGLQETQYF
.	TRBV28	.	TRBJ1-2	TGTGCCAGCAGTTTAGGAGGACAGAACTATGGCTACACCTTC	CASSLGGQNYGYTF
.	TRBV19	.	TRBJ2-1	TGTGCCAGTAGAGGAAGACTAGGGGAGGACAATGAGCAGTTCTTC	CASRGRLGEDNEQFF
.	TRBV7-6	.	TRBJ1-1	TGTGCCAGCAGCTTCAGGGTTCAGGAAGCTGAAGCTTTCTTT	CASSFRVQEAEAFF
.	TRBV24-1	.	TRBJ2-1	TGTGCCACCAGTTCGGTATTTTCCTACAATGAGCAGTTCTTC	CATSSVFSYNEQFF
.	TRBV7-8	TRBD1	TRBJ1-2	TGTGCCAGCAGCCTTTGGGACAGGGGAAGGGACTACACCTTC	CASSLWDRGRDYTF
.	TRBV5-1	TRBD2	TRBJ2-1	TGCGCCAGCTGCGTGGTGGGGACTAGCGGGCGGGTGGGGTACATTGGTGAGCAGTTCTTC	CASCVVGTSGRVGYIGEQFF
.	TRBV11-1	TRBD1	TRBJ2-1	TGTGCCAGCAGCTCACAGGGGGCGAATGAGCAGTTCTTC	CASSSQGANEQFF
.	TRBV11-2	.	TRBJ1-2	TGTGCCAGCAGCTTAGACAGGAACTACTATGGCTACACCTTC	CASSLDRNYYGYTF
.	TRBV12-3/TRBV12-4	.	TRBJ2-1	TGTGCCAGCAGTCCGACTCCCCATGAGCAGTTCTTC	CASSPTPHEQFF
.	TRBV19	TRBD1	TRBJ2-1	TGTGCCAGTAGTCCACAAACAACGCGCAGGGGGCTTGAGCAGTTCTTC	CASSPQTTRRGLEQFF
.	TRBV27	.	TRBJ1-6	TGTGCCAGCAGTTTATCGCCAGTCGTTGGTAATTCACCCCTCCACTTT	CASSLSPVVGNSPLHF
.	TRBV2	.	TRBJ1-4	TGTGCCAGCAGTCCACAGGGAGGGACTACTAATGAAAAACTGTTTTTT	CASSPQGGTTNEKLFF
.	TRBV9	.	TRBJ1-3	TGTGCCAGCAGCGTAGAACACTCTGGAAACACCATATATTTT	CASSVEHSGNTIYF
.	TRBV6-2/TRBV6-3	TRBD1	TRBJ2-1	TGTGCCAGCAGCACCCTCTCCCCAGGTACAGGGGGCTCGTTCTTC	CASSTLSPGTGGSFF
.	TRBV4-1	TRBD1	TRBJ2-7	TGCGCCAGCAGCCGCCCCCCGGGACAGGGAACCTACGAGCAGTACTTC	CASSRPPGQGTYEQYF
.	TRBV7-3	TRBD1	TRBJ1-5	TGTGCCAGCAGCCGGACAGGGAACGCCAATCAGCCCCAGCATTTT	CASSRTGNANQPQHF
.	TRBV16	.	TRBJ2-1	TGTGCCAGCAGCCAAAGTCGACAGAGCGATGAGCAGTTCTTC	CASSQSRQSDEQFF
.	TRBV27	TRBD2	TRBJ2-3	TGTGCCAGCAGTATTCGACTAGCCGGGTCTCTACTGTACACAGATACGCAGTATTTT	CASSIRLAGSLLYTDTQYF
.	TRBV25-1	TRBD1	TRBJ1-1	TGTGCCAGCAGGGAGACAGGGATTCTTGACACTGAAGCTTTCTTT	CASRETGILDTEAFF
.	TRBV6-5	.	TRBJ1-5	TGTGCCAGTCGAGAGCAGGGGTATCAGCCCCAGCATTTT	CASREQGYQPQHF
.	TRBV2	TRBD1	TRBJ2-1	TGTGCCAGCAGTCCCCAGGGACAGGGAGGTGACGAGCAGTTCTTC	CASSPQGQGGDEQFF
.	TRBV2	.	TRBJ2-5	TGTGCCAGCAGTGTAGCAGGGGTTGGAGAGACCCAGTACTTC	CASSVAGVGETQYF
.	TRBV4-1	TRBD2	TRBJ2-5	TGCGCCAGCAGCCAAGATGGGGTAGCGGGAGGACGGGAGACCCAGTACTTC	CASSQDGVAGGRETQYF
few	TRBV6-1	.	TRBJ2-1	TGTGCCAGCAGTGAATTAATCGTGGGGCTGGGACATTTCTCCTACAATGAGCAGTTCTTC	CASSELIVGLGHFSYNEQFF
.	TRBV19	TRBD1	TRBJ2-2	TGTGCCACCCACCGACAGGGGTACACCGGGGAGCTGTTTTTT	CATHRQGYTGELFF
.	TRBV18	.	TRBJ1-2	TGTGCCAGCTCACCGAATATGGCAGGGGAAGGCTATGGCTACACCTTC	CASSPNMAGEGYGYTF